This TCR beta chain was recovered during a study of blood T cell repertoires in COVID-19. Profiled with immunoSEQ multiplex PCR; TCRdb holds only in-frame clones, not every one. This repertoire shows roughly 150,000 clones, roughly 90% found once; its top ten account for around 2.9%. Input material: peripheral blood. This receptor was taken from a man aged 55-75 years with acute or convalescent COVID-19.

The CDR3 loop reads CASSESGTGSEQFF. The CDR3 nucleotides are TGCGCCAGCAGTGAGTCAGGGACAGGTAGCGAGCAGTTCTTC. J is TRBJ2-1 and V is TRBV10-1, with 8 bases identical to TRBD1. CDR1 and CDR2 from the germline V gene are WNHNN and SYGVQD (reference sequence). Trimming at V came to 0 bases and at J to 10 bases, leaving 5 bases not matched to a gene. The CDR3 is 14 amino acids.